Listed below are T cell receptor beta chains from one sample, sequenced in a study of T cells in Graves' hyperthyroidism and ophthalmopathy. TCRdb itself ran the multiplex PCR reads through MiXCR, one entry per CDR3 protein. The table lists around 400,000 distinct CDR3 sequences, around 15% of them singletons. What was sequenced was blood. These receptors came from a woman aged 55-70 years with Graves' ophthalmopathy. The CDR3 runs from the conserved cysteine through the conserved F or W. The order of the fields is V gene, CDR3 protein.

>TRBV30
CAWSVVGGTGELFF
>TRBV3-1
CASSQGPQDEQFF
>TRBV28
CASSIGTGGRNEQFF
>TRBV2
CASNPQGGNTGELFF
>TRBV11-1
CASSAGQGDYNEQFF
>TRBV20-1
CSGVSETQYF
>TRBV29-1
CSVRRGQGRVQYF
>TRBV7-8
CASSLGGPGLEKSSYEQYF
>TRBV11-2
CASSLFGSSYEQYF
>TRBV7-9
CASSSTGAGKPYEQYF
>TRBV13
CASSLGLVSGANVLTF
>TRBV11-2
CASSIGTGGPVEQYF
>TRBV27
CASSPQANTEAFF
>TRBV5-1
CASSRDRPNSYEQYF
>TRBV5-5
CASSLVGISGNTIYF
>TRBV11-2
CASSQGLAGEVYEQYF
>TRBV7-8
CASSLELARARYEQYF
>TRBV5-1
CASSLPGNNEQFF
>TRBV20-1
CSVLSGSPYNEQFF
>TRBV7-2
CASSGTGGGRTEAFF
>TRBV20-1
CSVLRQSGSPLHF
>TRBV7-2
CASSSQGPMNTEAFF
>TRBV12-3/TRBV12-4
CASSRLTNTGELFF
>TRBV13
CASSPRGAGEAFF
>TRBV28
CASSLLGDEQFF
>TRBV6-1
CASSVPGQGADTQYF
>TRBV27
CASSRRGGLAVEQFF
>TRBV6-1
CASRALGRTEAFF
>TRBV27
CASSATGRASYEQYF
>TRBV4-1
CASSQGSGSGGEQYF
>TRBV24-1
CATSDFGPIAGGISSYNEQFF
>TRBV20-1
CSARDGTTRTDTQYF
>TRBV19
CASSIVAGAGDTQYF
>TRBV5-1
CASSLGGLADNEQFF
>TRBV15
CATSRSRKTQDNEQFF
>TRBV5-1
CASSLVPGVNTEAFF
>TRBV5-1
CATRQGLNYEQYF
>TRBV7-9
CASSLATVDRGLQGQFF
>TRBV13
CASSLDPAGSSSNEQFF
>TRBV28
CASSSDRTLGQFF
>TRBV25-1
CASSAAGTRRGTQYF
>TRBV20-1
CSAPTSGPLQETQYF
>TRBV5-1
CASRESSYNEQFF
>TRBV20-1
CSPRDATYGYTF
>TRBV15
CATSGQLAGTYNEQFF
>TRBV12-3/TRBV12-4
CASRDGDPALHEQFF
>TRBV6-1
CASRAIETQYF
>TRBV11-2
CASSSRDRPGGGAQYF
>TRBV30
CAWRGRSQGEAFF
>TRBV29-1
CSAGQVNTEAFF
>TRBV27
CASSRLQGMNTEAFF
>TRBV27
CASSLKASWYEQYF
>TRBV3-1
CASSPRGGDYGYTF
>TRBV5-1
CASSLDRGLFF
>TRBV18
CASSPTLVYEQYF